The entry below gives a single TCR beta chain sequence along with its context. Profiled with immunoSEQ multiplex PCR; TCRdb holds only in-frame clones, not every one. In the table there are about 180,000 clones, approximately 84% of which are singletons. In terms of age and location, participants ranged from about 18 to 95 years and lived in about two dozen US areas. The study assigned cohorts using participant-reported clinical history. The sample belongs to a study of blood T cell repertoires in COVID-19. Overall study: Whether acute or convalescent, the COVID-19 samples came from the United States, Italy and Spain. T cells, B-cell-depleted T cells, or PBMCs supplied cDNA or gDNA.

The CDR3 has 14 residues. CDR1 and CDR2 (germline): SGHVS, FQNEAQ. V was clipped by 4 bases and J by 0 bases, with 10 bases between them. The clonotype originates from a human donor with acute COVID-19. The donor label of this sample is uncertain. This chain links TRBV7-8 with TRBJ2-7; D uncertain. The sequenced material came from PBMCs or T cells enriched from blood (not recorded which). CDR3 bases: TGTGCCAGCAGCTCCCAGAGGATCTCCTACGAGCAGTACTTC. As protein: CASSSQRISYEQYF.